Here is one T cell receptor (beta chain) with its context. Its specificity is unknown. Germline loops: CDR1 SGHDT, CDR2 YYEEEE. The CDR3 runs 13 residues. Trimming left V 4 bases short and J 6 bases short, with 12 bases between. These data originate in a study of OX40 agonist ivuxolimab in advanced cancers. Study-wide context: The dose-escalation group included hepatocellular carcinoma, melanoma, renal cell carcinoma and head and neck cancer. One hepatocellular carcinoma and a couple of cutaneous melanoma patients partially responded. Overall study findings and caveats: Expanded clones were, on average, more numerous among CD8+ T cells than CD4+.

Using immunoSEQ multiplex PCR, the repertoire was profiled, and TCRdb retains in-frame clones only, with some absent. The sample records 55,000 to 75,000 clones, around 80% being singletons. The receptor was isolated from an adult with an advanced solid tumor such as melanoma, head and neck, liver or kidney cancer. This material consisted of CD4+ or CD8+ T cells sorted from blood, taken in a trial of the OX40 agonist ivuxolimab. The chain carries TRBV5-6 and TRBJ2-3; D gene unclear. CDR3 residues: CASSQPAGDTQYF. The CDR3 DNA reads as TGTGCCAGCAGCCAACCTGCTGGGGATACGCAGTATTTT.